The 6 T cell receptor beta chains given below trace back to one sample, sequenced in a study of blood T cell repertoires in COVID-19 (TCRdb year 2020). The library was obtained by the immunoSEQ multiplex PCR assay. Entries here come from immuneACCESS through TCRdb and include only in-frame sequences with V and J called. Some clones fail to appear in such tables; in the studies checked, an unresolved V gene covers under half of the shortfall, and the cause of the remainder is unknown. The sample data list about 140,000 clones, and about three quarters of these were observed just once. The ten largest account for around 14% of the sample. The specimen was peripheral blood. The receptors originated from a man older than 75 with acute or convalescent COVID-19.

The rearrangement joins TRBV28 to TRBJ1-3; tentatively, D is TRBD1 (5 bases). With 4 bases removed from V and 0 bases from J, the gap between germline ends came to 19 bases. The CDR3 totals 18 residues. CDR1 is MDHEN and CDR2 is SYDVKM in the germline V gene. CDR3 protein: CASSSRGLTTSSGNTIYF. DNA for the CDR3: TGTGCCAGCAGTTCTCGGGGACTTACGACCTCCTCTGGAAACACCATATATTTT.

A single count supports this clone. The chain is built from TRBV19 and TRBJ1-4; D is possibly TRBD1 (6 bases). V shed 10 bases and J shed 7 bases, with 19 bases lying between them. CDR1 LNHDA and CDR2 SQIVND come from the germline V gene (reference sequence). The CDR3 runs 14 residues. CDR3 DNA: TGTGCCACCAAAAAACAGGGCTCGGCTGAAAAACTGTTTTTT. Its protein product is CATKKQGSAEKLFF.

The V and J genes are TRBV3-1 (or the pseudogene TRBV3-2) and TRBJ1-1, with D possibly matching TRBD1 (5 bases). Germline V gene sequence: CDR1 LGHDT, CDR2 YNNKEL (reference sequence). Trimming cost V 4 bases and J 5 bases, with 14 bases left between them. This CDR3 region has 14 residues. CDR3 in DNA: TGTGCCAGCAGCCGTTCGTGGGGGGGGACTGAAGCTTTCTTT. Residues: CASSRSWGGTEAFF.

This clone was seen only once. The chain is built from TRBV5-5 and TRBJ2-7; 7 positions match TRBD1. This CDR3 has 14 amino acids. Trimming removed 4 bases from V and 1 base from J; junction bases left unmatched: 5. Germline V gene lookup returns CDR1 SGHKS and CDR2 YYEKEE (reference sequence). The DNA of the CDR3 is TGTGCCAGCAGCGGAACAGGGGAGTCCTACGAGCAGTACTTC. Encoded protein: CASSGTGESYEQYF. The full variable domain, with the rest looked up from reference TRBV5-5 and TRBJ2-7, is DAGVTQSPTHLIKTRGQQVTLRCSPISGHKSVSWYQQVLGQGPQFIFQYYEKEERGRGNFPDRFSARQFPNYSSELNVNALLLGDSALYLCASSGTGESYEQYFGPGTRLTVT.

There are a few counts of this clone. The CDR3 DNA is TGTGCCAGCAGCCAATGGGACAGAGACACTGAAGCTTTCTTT. Translated, it gives CASSQWDRDTEAFF. This chain links TRBV7-9 with TRBJ1-1, with TRBD1 matching over 7 bases. CDR3 length: 14 amino acids. CDR1 is SEHNR, CDR2 FQNEAQ, per germline (reference sequence). Trimming took 5 bases from V and 3 from J; bases not matched to a gene: 6.

The chain uses TRBV11-3 and TRBJ2-3; possible D gene TRBD2, 6 bases. This CDR3 has 12 residues. Trimming shortened V by 5 bases and J by 5 bases, and 8 bases separated the two germline ends. Germline CDR1 SGHNT, CDR2 YENEEA. CDR3 loop: CASSLGGDTQYF. The CDR3 DNA follows: TGTGCCAGCAGCCTCGGGGGAGATACGCAGTATTTT.